This TCR beta chain was recovered during a study of T cell responses to AZD1222 COVID-19 vaccine. This table comes from immunoSEQ multiplex PCR, and its TCRdb copy is limited to in-frame clones, with some not included. The data hold about 110,000 clones, with just over 85% observed a single time. Per germline, CDR1 SGHRS and CDR2 YFSETQ. The V and J ends lost 7 bases and 0 bases respectively, with 20 bases between them. CDR3 length: 17 residues. The chain employs TRBV5-1 and TRBJ2-4, with a weak D call TRBD1 (6 bases). The TCR was taken from an adult in good health. The sample consisted of peripheral blood, taken on day 0 of AZD1222 vaccination. The CDR3 is CASCLDSPALAKNIQYF. Here the CDR3 DNA reads TGCGCCAGCTGTCTGGACAGTCCTGCCCTAGCCAAAAACATTCAGTACTTC.